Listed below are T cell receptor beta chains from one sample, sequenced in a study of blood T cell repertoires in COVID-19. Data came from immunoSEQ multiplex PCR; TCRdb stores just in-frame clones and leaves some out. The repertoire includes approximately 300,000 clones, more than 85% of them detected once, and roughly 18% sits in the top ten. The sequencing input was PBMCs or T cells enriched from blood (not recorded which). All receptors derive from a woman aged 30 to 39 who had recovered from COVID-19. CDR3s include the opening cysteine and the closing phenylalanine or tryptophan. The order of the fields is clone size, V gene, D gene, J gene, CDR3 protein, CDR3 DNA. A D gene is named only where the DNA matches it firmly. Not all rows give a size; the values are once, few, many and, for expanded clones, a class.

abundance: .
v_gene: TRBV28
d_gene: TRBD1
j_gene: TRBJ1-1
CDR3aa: CASIPTPPGQLNTEAFF
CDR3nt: TGTGCCAGCATCCCCACGCCGCCGGGACAGTTGAACACTGAAGCTTTCTTT

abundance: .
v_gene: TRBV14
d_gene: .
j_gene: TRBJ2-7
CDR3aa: CASSPFTGVNYEQYF
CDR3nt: TGTGCCAGCAGCCCGTTCACGGGGGTTAACTACGAGCAGTACTTC

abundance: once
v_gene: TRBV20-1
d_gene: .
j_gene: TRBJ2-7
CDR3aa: CSASSSHTLYEQYF
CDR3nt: TGCAGTGCTAGTTCTAGCCACACCCTCTACGAGCAGTACTTC

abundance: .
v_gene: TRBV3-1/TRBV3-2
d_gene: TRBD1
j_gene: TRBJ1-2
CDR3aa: CASSHGDRERSGYTF
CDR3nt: TGTGCCAGCAGCCATGGGGACAGGGAAAGATCTGGCTACACCTTC

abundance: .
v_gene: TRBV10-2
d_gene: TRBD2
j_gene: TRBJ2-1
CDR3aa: CASSEIAGDPWDNEQFF
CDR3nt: TGCGCCAGCAGTGAAATAGCGGGGGACCCCTGGGACAATGAGCAGTTCTTC

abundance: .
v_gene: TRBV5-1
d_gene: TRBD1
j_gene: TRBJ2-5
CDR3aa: CASSRSGTGEETQYF
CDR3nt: TGCGCCAGCAGCCGCTCCGGGACAGGAGAAGAGACCCAGTACTTC

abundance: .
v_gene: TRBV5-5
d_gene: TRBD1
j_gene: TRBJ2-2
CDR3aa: CASGPQGAGSGELFF
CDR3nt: TGTGCCAGCGGACCCCAGGGGGCGGGGAGCGGGGAGCTGTTTTTT

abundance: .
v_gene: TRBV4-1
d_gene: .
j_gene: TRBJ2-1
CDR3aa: CASSQDPGSGEQFF
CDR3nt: TGCGCCAGCAGCCAAGATCCCGGTTCTGGTGAGCAGTTCTTC

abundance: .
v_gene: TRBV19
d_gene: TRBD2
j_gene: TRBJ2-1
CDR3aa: CASATSGSRYEQFF
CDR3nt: TGTGCCAGTGCTACTAGCGGGAGTAGGTATGAGCAGTTCTTC

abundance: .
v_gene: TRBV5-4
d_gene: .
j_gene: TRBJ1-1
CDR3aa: CASSHMGRLGTEAFF
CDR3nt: TGTGCCAGCAGCCACATGGGGCGGCTGGGCACTGAAGCTTTCTTT

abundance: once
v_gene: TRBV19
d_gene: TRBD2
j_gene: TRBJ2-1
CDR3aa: CASSISSGGYNEQFF
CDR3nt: TGTGCCAGTAGTATTTCTAGCGGCGGGTACAATGAGCAGTTCTTC

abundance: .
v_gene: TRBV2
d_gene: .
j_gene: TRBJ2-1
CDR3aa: CAGFPGHSVDEQFF
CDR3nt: TGTGCCGGGTTTCCGGGACATTCGGTTGATGAGCAGTTCTTC

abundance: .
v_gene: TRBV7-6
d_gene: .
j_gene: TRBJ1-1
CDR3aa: CASSFGDTAGVTEAFF
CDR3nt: TGTGCCAGCAGCTTTGGGGACACGGCCGGGGTTACTGAAGCTTTCTTT

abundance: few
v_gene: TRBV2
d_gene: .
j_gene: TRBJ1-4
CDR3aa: CATKQENGNEKLFF
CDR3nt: TGTGCCACCAAACAGGAGAATGGGAATGAAAAACTGTTTTTT

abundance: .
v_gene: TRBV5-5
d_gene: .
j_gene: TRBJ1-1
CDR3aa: CASSLWGDTEAFF
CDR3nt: TGTGCCAGCAGCTTATGGGGGGACACTGAAGCTTTCTTT

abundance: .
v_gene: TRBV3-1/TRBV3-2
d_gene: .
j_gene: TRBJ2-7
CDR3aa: CASSQASYEQYF
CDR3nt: TGTGCCAGCAGCCAAGCTTCCTACGAGCAGTACTTC

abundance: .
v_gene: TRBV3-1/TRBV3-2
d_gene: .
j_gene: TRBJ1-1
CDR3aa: CASSQIGVAGEAFF
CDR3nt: TGTGCCAGCAGCCAAATCGGTGTGGCAGGAGAAGCTTTCTTT

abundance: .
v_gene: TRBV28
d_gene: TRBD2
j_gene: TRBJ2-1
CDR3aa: CASSLRPGGNEQFF
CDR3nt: TGTGCCAGCAGTTTGCGCCCCGGGGGGAATGAGCAGTTCTTC

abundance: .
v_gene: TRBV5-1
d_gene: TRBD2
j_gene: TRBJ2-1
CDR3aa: CASSLARLAGDNEQFF
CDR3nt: TGCGCCAGCAGCTTGGCCCGGCTAGCGGGAGACAATGAGCAGTTCTTC

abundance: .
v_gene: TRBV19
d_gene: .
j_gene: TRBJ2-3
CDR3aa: CASSGTTGDTQYF
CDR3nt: TGTGCCAGTAGTGGGACAACGGGAGATACGCAGTATTTT

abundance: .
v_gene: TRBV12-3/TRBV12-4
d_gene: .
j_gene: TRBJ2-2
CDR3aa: CASSYYRAGELFF
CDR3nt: TGTGCCAGCAGTTACTACAGGGCCGGGGAGCTGTTTTTT

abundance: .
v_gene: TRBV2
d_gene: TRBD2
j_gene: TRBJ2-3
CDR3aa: CASSEVGRVDTQYF
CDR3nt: TGTGCCAGCAGTGAAGTGGGGAGGGTAGATACGCAGTATTTT

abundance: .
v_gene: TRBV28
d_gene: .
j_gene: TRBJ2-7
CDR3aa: CASNFGGSAYEQYF
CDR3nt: TGTGCCAGCAACTTCGGTGGTAGCGCTTACGAGCAGTACTTC

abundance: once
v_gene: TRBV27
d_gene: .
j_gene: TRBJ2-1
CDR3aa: CASTSGSYNEQFF
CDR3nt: TGTGCCAGCACCTCAGGGTCCTACAATGAGCAGTTCTTC